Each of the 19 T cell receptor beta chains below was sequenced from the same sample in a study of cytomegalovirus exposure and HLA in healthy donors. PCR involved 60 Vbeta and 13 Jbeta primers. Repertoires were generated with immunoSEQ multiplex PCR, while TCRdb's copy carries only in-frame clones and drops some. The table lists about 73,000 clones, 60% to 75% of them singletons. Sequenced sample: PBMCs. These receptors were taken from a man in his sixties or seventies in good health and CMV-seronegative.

The CDR3, as DNA: TGCGCCAGCAGTGAGGGACAGGGGGCCTCCTACGAGCAGTACTTC. It is translated as CASSEGQGASYEQYF. V and J are TRBV10-1 and TRBJ2-7, with 11 bases that match TRBD1. CDR3 size: 15 residues. The germline CDR1 and CDR2 sequences are WNHNN and SYGVQD (reference sequence). With 2 bases clipped from V and 0 bases from J, the junction kept 0 bases outside the gene matches.

The CDR3 reads CASSTDGQCTQYF. DNA for the CDR3: TGCGCCAGCAGCACTGATGGACAGTGCACTCAGTACTTC. The chain carries TRBV5-1 and TRBJ2-4, with D perhaps matching TRBD1 (6 bases). This CDR3 has 13 amino acids. V lost 4 bases and J 12 bases, leaving 17 bases between the germline ends. Germline loops: CDR1 SGHRS, CDR2 YFSETQ.

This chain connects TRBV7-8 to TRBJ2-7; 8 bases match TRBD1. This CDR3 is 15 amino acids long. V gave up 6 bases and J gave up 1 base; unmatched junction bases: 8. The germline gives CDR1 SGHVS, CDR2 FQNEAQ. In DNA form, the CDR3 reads TGTGCCAGCAGTTACGGACAGGGCGTATCCTACGAGCAGTACTTC. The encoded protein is CASSYGQGVSYEQYF.

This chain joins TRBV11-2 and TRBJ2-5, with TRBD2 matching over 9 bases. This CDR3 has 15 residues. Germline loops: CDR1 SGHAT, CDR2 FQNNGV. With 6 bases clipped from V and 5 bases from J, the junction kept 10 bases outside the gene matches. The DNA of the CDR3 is TGTGCCAGCAGTCGAAGCGGGGGGAAGGGGGAGACCCAGTACTTC. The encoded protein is CASSRSGGKGETQYF.

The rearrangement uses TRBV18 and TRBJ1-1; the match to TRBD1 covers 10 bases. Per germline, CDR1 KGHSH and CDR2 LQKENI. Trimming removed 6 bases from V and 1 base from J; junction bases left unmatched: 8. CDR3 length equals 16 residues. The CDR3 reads CASSHRDRGSNTEAFF. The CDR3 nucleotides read TGTGCCAGCTCTCACCGGGACAGGGGTTCGAACACTGAAGCTTTCTTT.

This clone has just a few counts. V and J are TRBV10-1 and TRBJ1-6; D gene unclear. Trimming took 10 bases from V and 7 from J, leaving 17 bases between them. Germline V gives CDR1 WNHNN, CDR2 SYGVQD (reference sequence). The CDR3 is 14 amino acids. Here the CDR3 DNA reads TGCGCCACCGTACCCCGGGAAACCAATTCACCCCTCCACTTT. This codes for CATVPRETNSPLHF.

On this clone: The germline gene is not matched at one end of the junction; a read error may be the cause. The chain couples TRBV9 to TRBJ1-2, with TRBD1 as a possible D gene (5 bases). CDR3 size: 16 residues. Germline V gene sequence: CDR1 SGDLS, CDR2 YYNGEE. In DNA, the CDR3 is TGTGCCAGCAGTCCCGAATCCTCGACAGTGATCTATGGCTTCACCTTC. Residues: CASSPESSTVIYGFTF.

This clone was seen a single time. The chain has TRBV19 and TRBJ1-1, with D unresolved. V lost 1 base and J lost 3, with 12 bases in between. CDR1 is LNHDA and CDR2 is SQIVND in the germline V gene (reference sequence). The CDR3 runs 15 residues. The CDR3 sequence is CASSIGADLDTEAFF. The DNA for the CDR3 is TGTGCCAGTAGTATAGGGGCAGATCTGGACACTGAAGCTTTCTTT.

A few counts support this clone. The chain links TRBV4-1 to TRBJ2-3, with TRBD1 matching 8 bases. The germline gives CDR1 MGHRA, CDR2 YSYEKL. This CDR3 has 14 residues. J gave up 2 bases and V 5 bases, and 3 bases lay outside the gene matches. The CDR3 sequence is CASSRTGSTDTQYF. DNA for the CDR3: TGCGCCAGCAGCAGGACAGGGTCCACAGATACGCAGTATTTT.

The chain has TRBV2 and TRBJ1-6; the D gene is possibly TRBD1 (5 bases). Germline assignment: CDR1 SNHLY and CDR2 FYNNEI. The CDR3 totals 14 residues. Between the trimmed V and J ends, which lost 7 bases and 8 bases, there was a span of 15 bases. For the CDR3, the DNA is TGTGCCAGCATCTTCGACAGACCCGATTCACCCCTCCACTTT. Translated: CASIFDRPDSPLHF.

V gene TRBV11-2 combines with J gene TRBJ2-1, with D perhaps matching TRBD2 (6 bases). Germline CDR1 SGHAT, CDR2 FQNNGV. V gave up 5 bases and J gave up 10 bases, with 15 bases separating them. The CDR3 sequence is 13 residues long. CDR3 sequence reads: CASSGTSNEEQFF. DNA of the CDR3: TGTGCCAGCAGCGGGACTTCTAATGAGGAGCAGTTCTTC.

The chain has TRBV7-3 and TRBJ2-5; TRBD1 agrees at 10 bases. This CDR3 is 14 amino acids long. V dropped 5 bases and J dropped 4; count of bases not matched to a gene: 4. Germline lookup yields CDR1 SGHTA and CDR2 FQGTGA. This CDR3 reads CASSMTGGRETQYF. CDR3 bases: TGTGCCAGCAGCATGACAGGGGGCAGAGAGACCCAGTACTTC.

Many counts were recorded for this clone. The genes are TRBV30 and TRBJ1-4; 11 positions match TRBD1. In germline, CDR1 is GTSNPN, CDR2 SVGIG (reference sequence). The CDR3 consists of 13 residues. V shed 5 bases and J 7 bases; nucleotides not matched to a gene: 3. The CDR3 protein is CAWGTGGGEKLFF. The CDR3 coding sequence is TGTGCCTGGGGGACAGGGGGAGGTGAAAAACTGTTTTTT.

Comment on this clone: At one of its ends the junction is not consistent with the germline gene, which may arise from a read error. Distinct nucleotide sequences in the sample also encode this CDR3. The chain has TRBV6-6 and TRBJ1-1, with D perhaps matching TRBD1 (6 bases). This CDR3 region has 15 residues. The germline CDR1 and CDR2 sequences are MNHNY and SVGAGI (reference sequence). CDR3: CASSYLQGGGTEAFF. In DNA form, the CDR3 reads TGTGCCAGCAGTTACTTACAGGGCGGCGGCACTGAAGCCTTCTTT.

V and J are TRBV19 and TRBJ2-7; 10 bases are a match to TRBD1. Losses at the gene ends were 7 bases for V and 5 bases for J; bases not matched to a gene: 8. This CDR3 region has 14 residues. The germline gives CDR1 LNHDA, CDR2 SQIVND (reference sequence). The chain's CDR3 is CASKAGQGFDEQYF. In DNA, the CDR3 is TGTGCCAGTAAAGCGGGACAGGGGTTCGACGAGCAGTACTTC.

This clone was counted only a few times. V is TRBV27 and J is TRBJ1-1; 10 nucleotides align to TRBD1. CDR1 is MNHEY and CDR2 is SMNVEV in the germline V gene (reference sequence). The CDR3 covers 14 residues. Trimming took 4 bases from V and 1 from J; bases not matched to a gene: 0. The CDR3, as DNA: TGTGCCAGCAGTTGGGACAGGGGGAACACTGAAGCTTTCTTT. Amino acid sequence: CASSWDRGNTEAFF.

The CDR3 DNA reads as TGTGCCAGCAGCGTATCGTCCAGGGGGAACACTGAAGCTTTCTTT. Translating it yields CASSVSSRGNTEAFF. The chain joins TRBV9 to TRBJ1-1; possible D gene TRBD1, 6 bases. The V gene's germline CDR1 is SGDLS and CDR2 YYNGEE. CDR3 length: 15 amino acids. The V end was cut by 1 base, the J end by 1 base, with 11 bases between.

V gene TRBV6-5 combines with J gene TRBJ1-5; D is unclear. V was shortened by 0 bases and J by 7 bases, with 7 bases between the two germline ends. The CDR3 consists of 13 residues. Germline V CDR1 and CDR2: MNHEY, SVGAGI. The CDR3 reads CASSYSRVQPQHF. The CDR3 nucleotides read TGTGCCAGCAGTTACTCGAGGGTGCAGCCCCAGCATTTT.

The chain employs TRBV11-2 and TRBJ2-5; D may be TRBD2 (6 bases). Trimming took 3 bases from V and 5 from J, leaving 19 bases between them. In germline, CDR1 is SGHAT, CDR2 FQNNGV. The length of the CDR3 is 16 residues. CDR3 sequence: CASSFAPGGTGETQYF. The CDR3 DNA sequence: TGTGCCAGCAGCTTCGCCCCCGGAGGGACCGGGGAGACCCAGTACTTC. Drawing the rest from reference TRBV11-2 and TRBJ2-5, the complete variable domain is EAGVAQSPRYKIIEKRQSVAFWCNPISGHATLYWYQQILGQGPKLLIQFQNNGVVDDSQLPKDRFSAERLKGVDSTLKIQPAKLEDSAVYLCASSFAPGGTGETQYFGPGTRLLVL.